The 32 T cell receptor beta chains presented below share a single source sample, sequenced in a study of identical twins. TCRdb processed the 5' RACE reads anew with MiXCR; each CDR3 protein has one entry. The table records 1.5 million to 2 million distinct CDR3 sequences, roughly a third of them present only once. Sequenced input: cord blood. Every receptor here comes from a newborn girl in good health.

This rearrangement joins TRBV27 to TRBJ2-7; 10 nucleotides align to TRBD2. With 5 bases clipped from V and 7 bases from J, the junction kept 20 bases outside the gene matches. The CDR3 spans 18 residues. Germline V gene data show CDR1 as MNHEY and CDR2 as SMNVEV (reference sequence). The CDR3 loop is CASSPTLWTSGPYNEQYF. The CDR3 DNA follows: TGTGCCAGCAGTCCCACCCTTTGGACTAGCGGACCCTACAATGAGCAGTACTTC.

The genes are TRBV20-1 and TRBJ1-2; 8 bases are shared with TRBD1. The CDR3 is 11 residues long. Looked up from germline, CDR1 is DFQATT and CDR2 is SNEGSKA (reference sequence). After removal of 6 bases from V and 8 bases from J, the junction contained 5 bases not matched to a gene. The CDR3, as DNA: TGCAGTGCCTACGGACAGGGAGGCTACACCTTC. Its protein is CSAYGQGGYTF.

This sequence joins TRBV21-1 and TRBJ1-1; the table's TRBD1 call for D was not verified on the DNA. TRBV21-1 is listed as a pseudogene. CDR3 length equals 18 residues. The CDR3 DNA reads as TGTGCCAGCAGCAAGGGGGGGCGGGGGGACAGGAACAACACTGAAGCTTTCTTT. Protein: CASSKGGRGDRNNTEAFF.

This sequence joins TRBV20-1 and TRBJ2-3, with 9 bases fitting TRBD1. The germline V gene encodes CDR1 DFQATT and CDR2 SNEGSKA (reference sequence). V was pared by 5 bases and J by 5 bases, with 11 bases of the junction left unmatched. The CDR3 runs 15 residues. The CDR3 region is CSAGQGQGGGDTQYF. The CDR3 DNA is TGCAGTGCTGGGCAGGGACAGGGAGGGGGAGATACGCAGTATTTT.

This chain uses TRBV6-1 with TRBJ2-7, with unresolved D. Per germline, CDR1 MNHNS and CDR2 SASEGT. The CDR3 sequence is 14 residues long. V was trimmed by 4 bases and J by 0 bases, leaving 10 bases between them. The CDR3 DNA is TGTGCCAGCAGTGTACCGGGTTCCTCCTACGAGCAGTACTTC. It yields the protein CASSVPGSSYEQYF.

The chain uses TRBV20-1 and TRBJ2-2, with D possibly being TRBD2 (6 bases). Germline lookup yields CDR1 DFQATT and CDR2 SNEGSKA (reference sequence). The CDR3 is made up of 13 amino acids. The ends were cut back, 3 bases at V and 1 base at J, with 6 bases in the middle. The CDR3 loop is CSASGGNTGELFF. CDR3 coding DNA: TGCAGTGCTAGCGGGGGGAACACCGGGGAGCTGTTTTTT.

This chain joins TRBV20-1 and TRBJ2-1; 7 bases line up with TRBD2. Trimming at V came to 0 bases and at J to 5 bases, leaving 7 bases not matched to a gene. This CDR3 is built from 15 residues. CDR1 DFQATT and CDR2 SNEGSKA come from the germline V gene (reference sequence). In DNA form, the CDR3 reads TGCAGTGCTAGAGATCGAGGGCGGGGGAACAATGAGCAGTTCTTC. It translates to CSARDRGRGNNEQFF.

This clonotype was seen repeatedly, ten times or more. The J gene is TRBJ2-7, the V gene TRBV3-1; 8 bases agree with TRBD1. Trimming removed 2 bases from V and 4 bases from J; junction bases left unmatched: 10. Germline V gene data show CDR1 as LGHDT and CDR2 as YNNKEL (reference sequence). The CDR3 spans 16 residues. The CDR3 region is CASSQPRTGNAYEQYF. Written as DNA, the CDR3 is TGTGCCAGCAGCCAACCCAGGACAGGGAACGCATACGAGCAGTACTTC.

V is TRBV20-1 and J is TRBJ1-1, with D unresolved. The CDR3 spans 13 residues. Germline-derived CDR1 and CDR2 are DFQATT and SNEGSKA (reference sequence). Trimming took off 3 bases at V and 3 bases at J, with 11 bases between the two ends. CDR3 sequence: CSASGGVYTEAFF. The CDR3 DNA is TGCAGTGCTAGTGGTGGGGTGTACACTGAAGCTTTCTTT.

This chain joins TRBV28 and TRBJ2-4; D unclear. The V end lost 4 bases, the J end lost 6 bases, and 10 bases lay between the germline ends. This CDR3 is 13 amino acids long. In germline, CDR1 is MDHEN, CDR2 SYDVKM. The CDR3 nucleotides are TGTGCCAGCAGTTACATGACGGGAAACATTCAGTACTTC. This gives the protein CASSYMTGNIQYF.

Only one count was recorded for this clonotype. The chain combines TRBV7-8 with TRBJ1-3; D ambiguous. V was pared by 1 base and J by 0 bases, with 13 bases between. This CDR3 is 17 amino acids long. The germline CDR1 and CDR2 sequences are SGHVS and FQNEAQ. CDR3 in amino acids: CASSLVGRTVSGNTIYF. The CDR3 DNA reads TGTGCCAGCAGCTTAGTAGGGCGAACGGTCTCTGGAAACACCATATATTTT.

This clonotype was detected a few times. This rearrangement joins TRBV7-9 to TRBJ1-6, with D possibly TRBD1 on 5 matching bases. This CDR3 has 15 amino acids. Trimming removed 4 bases at V and 3 bases at J, with 10 bases between. Germline V gene sequence: CDR1 SEHNR, CDR2 FQNEAQ (reference sequence). CDR3 amino acids: CASSSGTYYNSPLHF. CDR3 coding DNA: TGTGCCAGCAGCTCCGGGACGTACTATAATTCACCCCTCCACTTT.

The chain employs TRBV4-2 and TRBJ2-3; D tentatively fits TRBD1 or TRBD2 (6 bases each). Germline CDR1 and CDR2: LGHNA and YNFKEQ. The CDR3 totals 16 residues. Trimming pared 0 bases from V and 5 bases from J, leaving 15 bases between. The CDR3 sequence is CASSQERRGAKDTQYF. The CDR3 DNA sequence: TGTGCCAGCAGCCAAGAACGGAGGGGGGCAAAAGATACGCAGTATTTT.

A few counts support this clonotype. J is TRBJ2-7 and V is TRBV6-5, with TRBD2 matching over 9 bases. The CDR3 is 15 amino acids. J gave up 7 bases and V 4 bases, and 11 bases lay outside the gene matches. Germline CDR1 and CDR2: MNHEY and SVGAGI. CDR3 bases: TGTGCCAGCAGTTCCCCCGGGACTAGCCAGTATGAGCAGTACTTC. Translating gives CASSSPGTSQYEQYF.

This clonotype was observed a few times. The chain has TRBV20-1 and TRBJ2-2; D uncertain. Trimming took off 5 bases at V and 2 bases at J, with 12 bases between the two ends. This CDR3 contains 14 residues. Germline V CDR1 and CDR2: DFQATT, SNEGSKA (reference sequence). This CDR3 reads CSAGHTGNTGELFF. DNA for the CDR3: TGCAGTGCTGGTCACACTGGCAACACCGGGGAGCTGTTTTTT.

V gene TRBV5-1 combines with J gene TRBJ2-3; D gene ambiguous. The CDR3 spans 14 residues. CDR1 and CDR2 from the germline V gene are SGHRS and YFSETQ. The V end lost 5 bases, the J end lost 0 bases, and 10 bases lay between the germline ends. The DNA of the CDR3 is TGCGCCAGCAGACAGTTTTCTAGCACAGATACGCAGTATTTT. As protein: CASRQFSSTDTQYF. Combining the CDR3 with reference TRBV5-1 and TRBJ2-3 gives the whole variable domain KAGVTQTPRYLIKTRGQQVTLSCSPISGHRSVSWYQQTPGQGLQFLFEYFSETQRNKGNFPGRFSGRQFSNSRSEMNVSTLELGDSALYLCASRQFSSTDTQYFGPGTRLTVL.

The genes are TRBV12-3 or TRBV12-4 and TRBJ2-4; TRBD2 might be the D (5 bases). Trimming pared 6 bases from V and 12 bases from J, leaving 18 bases between. This CDR3 is built from 13 residues. The CDR3 is CASSPTSPSDQYF. Written as DNA, the CDR3 is TGTGCCAGCAGCCCTACTAGTCCCTCAGATCAGTACTTC.

The chain combines TRBV4-1 with TRBJ2-5; tentative D call: TRBD1 (6 bases). The CDR3 runs 15 residues. V dropped 2 bases and J dropped 13 bases, with 23 bases sitting between them. The germline CDR1 and CDR2 sequences are MGHRA and YSYEKL. CDR3 nucleotide sequence: TGCGCCAGCAGCCAAATACGACAGGCTTCGTACGAGCGGTACTTC. The encoded protein is CASSQIRQASYERYF.

The CDR3 DNA reads TGTGCCAGCAGTCGCCTTTACAGCACAGATACGCAGTATTTT. This sequence encodes CASSRLYSTDTQYF. The chain uses TRBV6-4 and TRBJ2-3; D gene unclear. The CDR3 consists of 14 residues. V dropped 5 bases and J dropped 0 bases, with 9 bases sitting between them. In germline, CDR1 is MRHNA, CDR2 SNTAGT.

The chain recombines TRBV20-1 with TRBJ2-3; possibly TRBD2 for D (6 bases). The CDR3 is 12 amino acids. The germline CDR1 and CDR2 sequences are DFQATT and SNEGSKA (reference sequence). The germline V and J ends were trimmed by 7 bases and 3 bases, with 11 bases remaining between them. The CDR3 loop is CSDTSKTDTQYF. In DNA, the CDR3 is TGCAGTGACACTAGCAAAACAGATACGCAGTATTTT.

J is TRBJ2-1 and V is TRBV29-1; D call uncertain. The DNA matches TRBJ2-7 better at its end, which makes the J call doubtful. Germline loops: CDR1 SQVTM, CDR2 ANQGSEA. The CDR3 extends over 14 amino acids. The CDR3 DNA reads TGCAGCGCCTCCGGGTCCCCCTCCTACAATGAGCAGTACTTC. Amino acid sequence: CSASGSPSYNEQYF.

This clonotype was seen more than once but under ten times. V is TRBV12-3 or TRBV12-4 and J is TRBJ2-3; weak D call: TRBD2 (6 bases). The CDR3 consists of 14 residues. V was cut by 1 base and J by 8 bases, with 13 bases left in between. CDR3 residues: CASSLGGEVGTQYF. As DNA, the CDR3 is TGTGCCAGCAGTTTAGGTGGGGAGGTGGGTACGCAGTATTTT.

This rearrangement joins TRBV20-1 to TRBJ2-1, with 8 bases fitting TRBD2. Germline CDR1 DFQATT, CDR2 SNEGSKA (reference sequence). V was clipped by 6 bases and J by 5 bases; unmatched bases: 9. The CDR3 loop spans 14 amino acids. The CDR3 loop reads CSAPPAGGNNEQFF. CDR3 nucleotides: TGCAGTGCCCCGCCGGCGGGGGGAAACAATGAGCAGTTCTTC.

This clonotype was seen once. The rearrangement joins TRBV6-5 to TRBJ1-1; 12 nucleotides agree with TRBD1. Germline V gene sequence: CDR1 MNHEY, CDR2 SVGAGI. The CDR3 is 15 residues long. V lost 6 bases and J lost 5; bases outside the gene matches: 7. For the CDR3, the DNA is TGTGCCAGCAGGGGACAGGGGGCCGGTTCGACTGAAGCTTTCTTT. As protein: CASRGQGAGSTEAFF.

This clonotype was observed a handful of times. The DNA is left out, because the CDR3 cannot be placed on it with certainty; the CDR3 is given as TCRdb lists it. The chain combines TRBV27 with TRBJ1-2. Germline V lookup: CDR1 MNHEY, CDR2 SMNVEV (reference sequence). Both ends counted, the CDR3 spans 14 residues. This chain's CDR3 is CASSSSTGYGGYTF.

The gene calls are TRBV6-2 or TRBV6-3 and TRBJ2-4, with D perhaps TRBD2 (6 bases). The J call may be mistaken, given a closer DNA end match to TRBJ2-7. The CDR3 runs 15 residues. Looked up from germline, CDR1 is MNHEY and CDR2 is SVGEGT. The CDR3 reads CASTPVTSGRYEQYF. In DNA form, the CDR3 reads TGTGCCAGCACCCCAGTTACGTCCGGGAGATACGAGCAGTACTTC.

This chain joins TRBV4-2 and TRBJ2-7; D call uncertain. V gave up 2 bases and J gave up 2 bases, with 13 bases separating them. The CDR3 contains 15 residues. Germline V CDR1 and CDR2: LGHNA, YNFKEQ. CDR3 in amino acids: CASSQILEGPYEQYF. The CDR3 region has the DNA TGTGCCAGCAGCCAAATCCTGGAAGGTCCCTACGAGCAGTACTTC.

The V gene is TRBV29-1, the J gene TRBJ1-2, with TRBD1 as a possible D gene (6 bases). The CDR3 consists of 14 residues. The V gene's germline CDR1 is SQVTM and CDR2 ANQGSEA. Trimming took off 2 bases at V and 0 bases at J, with 10 bases between the two ends. This CDR3 reads CSVEFDRPNYGYTF. CDR3 sequence (DNA): TGCAGCGTTGAATTTGACAGGCCTAACTATGGCTACACCTTC.

This clonotype has a count of ten or more. The chain combines TRBV20-1 with TRBJ2-1; D gene ambiguous. Per germline, CDR1 DFQATT and CDR2 SNEGSKA (reference sequence). V lost 4 bases and J 3 bases, leaving 4 bases between the germline ends. The CDR3 runs 11 residues. CDR3 bases: TGCAGTGCTACGGGCTACAATGAGCAGTTCTTC. This sequence encodes CSATGYNEQFF.

As for this clonotype: This clone may be a read error of a much larger clone one base away. V usage is TRBV29-1 and J usage is TRBJ2-7; 12 positions agree with TRBD2. Germline V gene lookup returns CDR1 SQVTM and CDR2 ANQGSEA. The J segment lost 7 bases and the V segment lost 0 bases, leaving 10 bases of the junction unmatched. This CDR3 spans 16 amino acids. CDR3 sequence (DNA): TGCAGCGTTGAAGATCTAGCGGGGGGGTTCACAAGGGAGCAGTACTTC. This encodes CSVEDLAGGFTREQYF.

This clonotype was counted only a few times. The chain has TRBV15 and TRBJ2-3; no definite D call. Germline CDR1 LNHNV, CDR2 YYDKDF (reference sequence). V gave up 0 bases and J gave up 3 bases, with 7 bases separating them. This CDR3 comprises 14 residues. As DNA, the CDR3 is TGTGCCACCAGCAGAGATTCTAGTACAGATACGCAGTATTTT. Residues: CATSRDSSTDTQYF.

The chain uses TRBV20-1 and TRBJ2-3; 12 bases are a match to TRBD2. The germline V gene encodes CDR1 DFQATT and CDR2 SNEGSKA (reference sequence). The CDR3 loop spans 15 amino acids. Trimming at V came to 6 bases and at J to 3 bases, leaving 7 bases not matched to a gene. The CDR3 bases are TGCAGTGCCAGATGGACTAGCGGGGATACAGATACGCAGTATTTT. It yields the protein CSARWTSGDTDTQYF.